This T cell receptor beta chain was sequenced during a study of blood T cell repertoires in COVID-19. Whole-study context: Whether acute or convalescent, the COVID-19 samples came from the United States, Italy and Spain. PBMCs, B-cell-depleted T cells, or T cells provided the cDNA or gDNA that made up the material.

In the original analysis: Amplification of reference gene primers was used by the study to estimate nucleated cell counts. Data came from immunoSEQ multiplex PCR; TCRdb stores just in-frame clones and leaves some out. That table gives V, J and clone size, and the DNA gave D and trimming. This table has some 390,000 clones, approximately 90% appearing once. Sequenced: peripheral blood. The source is a woman between 35 and 50 years old with COVID-19, enrolled during active disease.

The CDR3 spells CAIRGQGVDYEQYF. CDR3 nucleotides: TGTGCCATCAGGGGACAGGGTGTCGACTACGAGCAGTACTTC. The chain carries TRBV10-3 and TRBJ2-7; 9 nucleotides line up with TRBD1. CDR3 length equals 14 residues. The germline V gene encodes CDR1 ENHRY and CDR2 SYGVKD. V was clipped by 6 bases and J by 3 bases; unmatched bases: 6.